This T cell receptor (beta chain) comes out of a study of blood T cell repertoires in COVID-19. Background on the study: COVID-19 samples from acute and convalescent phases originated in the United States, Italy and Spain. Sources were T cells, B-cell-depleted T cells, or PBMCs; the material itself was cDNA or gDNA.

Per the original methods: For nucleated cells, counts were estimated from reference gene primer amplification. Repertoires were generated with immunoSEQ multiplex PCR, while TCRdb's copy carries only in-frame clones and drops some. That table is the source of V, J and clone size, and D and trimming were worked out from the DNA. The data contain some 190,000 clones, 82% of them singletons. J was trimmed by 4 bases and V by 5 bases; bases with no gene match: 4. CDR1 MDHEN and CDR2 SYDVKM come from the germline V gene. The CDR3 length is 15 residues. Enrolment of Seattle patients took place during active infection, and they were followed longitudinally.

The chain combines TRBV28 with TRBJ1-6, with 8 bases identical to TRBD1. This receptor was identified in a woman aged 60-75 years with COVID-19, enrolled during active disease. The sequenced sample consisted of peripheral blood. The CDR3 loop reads CASSLDRAYNSPLHF. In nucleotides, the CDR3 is TGTGCCAGCAGTCTGGACAGGGCGTATAATTCACCCCTCCACTTT.